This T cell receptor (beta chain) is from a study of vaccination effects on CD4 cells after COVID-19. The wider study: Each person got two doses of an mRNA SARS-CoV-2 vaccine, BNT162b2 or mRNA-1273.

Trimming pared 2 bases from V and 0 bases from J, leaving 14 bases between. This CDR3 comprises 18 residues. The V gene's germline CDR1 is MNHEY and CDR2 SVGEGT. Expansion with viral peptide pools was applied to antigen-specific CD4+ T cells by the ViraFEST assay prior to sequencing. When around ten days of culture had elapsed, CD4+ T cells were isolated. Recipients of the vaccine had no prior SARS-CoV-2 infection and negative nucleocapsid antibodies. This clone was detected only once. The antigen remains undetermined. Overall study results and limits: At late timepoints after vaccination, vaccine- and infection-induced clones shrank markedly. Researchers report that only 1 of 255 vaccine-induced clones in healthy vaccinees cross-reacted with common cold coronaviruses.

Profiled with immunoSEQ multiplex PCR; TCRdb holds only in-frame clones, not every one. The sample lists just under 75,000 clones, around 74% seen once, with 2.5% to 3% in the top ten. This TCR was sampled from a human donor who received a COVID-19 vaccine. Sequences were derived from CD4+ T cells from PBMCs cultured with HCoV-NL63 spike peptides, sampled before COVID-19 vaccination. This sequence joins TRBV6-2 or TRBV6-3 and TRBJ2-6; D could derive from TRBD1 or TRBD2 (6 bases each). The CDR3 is CASSYVGGRVSGANVLTF. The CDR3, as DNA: TGTGCCAGCAGTTACGTTGGGGGGCGGGTCTCTGGGGCCAACGTCCTGACTTTC.